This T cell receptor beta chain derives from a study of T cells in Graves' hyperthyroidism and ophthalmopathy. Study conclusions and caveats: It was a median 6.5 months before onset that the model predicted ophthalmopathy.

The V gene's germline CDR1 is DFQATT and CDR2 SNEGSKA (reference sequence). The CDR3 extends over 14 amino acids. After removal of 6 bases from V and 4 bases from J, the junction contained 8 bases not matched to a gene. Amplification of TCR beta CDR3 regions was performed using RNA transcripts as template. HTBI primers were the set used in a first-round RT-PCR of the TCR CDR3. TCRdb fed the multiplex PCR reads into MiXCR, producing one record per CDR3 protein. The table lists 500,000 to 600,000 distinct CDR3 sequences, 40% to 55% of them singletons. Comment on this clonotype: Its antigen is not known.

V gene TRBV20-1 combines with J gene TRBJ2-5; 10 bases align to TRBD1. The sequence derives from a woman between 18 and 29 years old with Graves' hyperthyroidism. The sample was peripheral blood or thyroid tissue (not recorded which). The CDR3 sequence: CSASSWTGGETQYF. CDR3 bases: TGCAGTGCCAGCTCTTGGACAGGGGGAGAGACCCAGTACTTC.